This record covers a single T cell receptor (beta chain). Within one base of it there is no much larger clone, and no base qualities were kept. The library was generated by the immunoSEQ multiplex PCR assay. For most patients, genomic DNA was isolated using the Qiagen DNeasy Blood and Tissue Kit and was shipped frozen to Adaptive Biotechnologies for TCR sequencing. High-throughput TCR-beta CDR3 sequencing of genomic DNA from most patients was performed by Adaptive Biotechnologies. Per the authors' processing: Adaptive's ImmunoSEQ software supplied the TCR sequencing data for 15 to 20 patients, while MiXCR and VDJtools were used to process a few other patients. CD4 versus CD8 sorting errors were corrected by removing sequences found in both subsets at a frequency ratio below 5:1. CDR3 nucleotide sequences shared between donor and recipient were removed because their origin could not be assigned. At least 2-fold expansion over unstimulated cells and a minimum CFSE-low frequency of 0.002% (template counts) or 0.001% (read counts) were required for clones to be classified as alloreactive. Mappable clones were those detected in sequenced pre-transplant spleen, lymph node, or MLR CFSE-low populations of the donor or recipient. Cumulative frequency of alloreactive clones was calculated as a percentage of all sequences weighted by copy number. TCRdb carries this immuneACCESS record with in-frame sequences only. Its versions omit some clonotypes, under half of them owing to an unresolved V gene in the studies checked, with the rest unexplained. V, J and clone size reflect that table, while D and trimming were determined from the DNA. Present in this sample are some 5,700 clones, around 33% of which were seen just once. 25% to 35% of the sample is taken by the ten largest.

This entry belongs to a study of graft-versus-host responses after intestinal transplantation listed by TCRdb under 2021. Study-level background: Recipients received multivisceral, liver-intestinal, or isolated intestinal transplants. Every recipient was given anti-thymocyte globulin induction, then maintenance tacrolimus and steroids for 2 to 4 years. Bulk TCR-beta CDR3 sequencing was used to track graft-versus-host and host-versus-graft alloreactive T cell clones in the graft, circulation and bone marrow after intestinal transplantation. To identify alloreactive clones, pre-transplant mixed lymphocyte reaction products were sequenced and compared with unstimulated pre-transplant donor and recipient T cells. A cohort of more than 20 intestinal transplant recipients, including one retransplant, was enrolled, and a few patients lacking pretransplant specimens were excluded. A peak of at least 4% donor T cells among recipient peripheral blood mononuclear cells was the definition used for donor T cell macrochimerism. Rather than being sequenced by the commercial service, samples from a few later patients were sequenced in-house on an Illumina MiSeq and processed with MiXCR.

The full study reports these points: Early after transplant, peak levels of circulating GvH clones were associated with declines in HvG clones. GvH clones were detected in recipient bone marrow, and some appeared earlier in ileal mucosa or blood, consistent with an intestinal mucosal origin. Conclusions were limited by the relatively low number and heterogeneity of intestinal transplant patients. In the allografts of patients with donor T cell macrochimerism, GvH to HvG T cell clonal ratios were high.

What the time point label conveys for this sample: cells obtained before transplantation from donor or recipient. Mixed lymphocyte reactions plated 200,000 CFSE-labeled pre-transplant responders with 200,000 irradiated violet-dye-labeled stimulators and were cultured for about 6 days. After the mixed lymphocyte reaction, proliferating CD3+CD4+CFSE-low and CD3+CD8+CFSE-low responder cells were FACS-sorted on a BD Influx sorter. The CDR3 numbers 15 residues from cysteine through phenylalanine. Solely the CDR3 DNA is kept, with 45 bases framed from the first base. Trimming costs V 0 bases and J 4 bases, and their ends lie 10 bases apart. The germline V gene gives CDR1 as SGDLS and CDR2 as YYNGEE.

The sample consisted of alloreactive CD8+ T cells from a mixed lymphocyte reaction culture, taken before intestinal transplant. Sample cell subset or site, as interpreted from the label and publication: CFSE-low proliferating T cells sorted from roughly 6-day pre-transplant mixed lymphocyte reaction (GvH or HvG direction). The sequence joins TRBV9 to TRBJ1-4; matching of 5 bases hints at TRBD1 as the D gene. This clonotype originated in a human patient who received an intestinal transplant. The DNA reads TGTGCCAGCAGCGTAGATCAGGGCTTTAATGAAAAACTGTTTTTT. The encoded protein is CASSVDQGFNEKLFF.